This note documents a single T cell receptor (beta chain) sequence. The antigen is unknown. These data originate in a study of Ad26.COV2.S vaccination and SARS-CoV-2 variants. Study overall: Ad26.COV2.S was injected intramuscularly once or twice, 56 days apart.

Clones were read by immunoSEQ multiplex PCR, and TCRdb kept only the in-frame ones, dropping some. The table lists a few hundred thousand clones, about 83% of them singletons. Treatment described: roughly 20 received Ad26.COV2.S at low or high dose, single or two shots; 5 received placebo; per-sample allocation not given. All samples were drawn on day 63, counting from the first vaccine or placebo injection. The germline V and J ends were trimmed by 0 bases and 5 bases, with 13 bases remaining between them. Germline-derived CDR1 and CDR2 are LGHNA and YNFKEQ. The CDR3 consists of 15 residues. Study-level points and caveats: Non-spike TCR breadth did not differ much between vaccine and placebo recipients. Spike-specific CD8+ and CD4+ T cell responses reportedly showed substantial breadth after vaccination. The placebo group had lower spike-specific TCR breadth than the vaccine recipients did.

The sample consisted of peripheral blood, taken in a trial of Ad26.COV2.S vaccine versus placebo. This sequence originates from a person between 18 and 60 years old who received the Ad26.COV2.S COVID-19 vaccine or a placebo. The rearrangement links TRBV4-2 to TRBJ1-2, with unresolved D. For the CDR3, the DNA is TGTGCCAGCAGCCAAGACGGGGTGGTTGGGTATGGCTACACCTTC. This gives the protein CASSQDGVVGYGYTF.